Listed below are T cell receptor beta chains from one sample, sequenced in a study of identical twins. TCRdb reprocessed the 5' RACE reads via MiXCR and lists one record per CDR3 protein. This table has approximately 350,000 distinct CDR3 sequences, approximately 13% appearing once. This sample also belongs to another study, concerning yellow fever vaccine responses in identical twins.

Input material: CD8+ T cells sorted from blood. The receptors come from a woman in her late teens or twenties in good health. CDR3s include the opening cysteine and the closing phenylalanine or tryptophan. The D gene is left open where the match is weak. Size values are once, few and many counts, or a class for expanded clones, and some rows have none.

d_call: TRBD2; clone_size: NA; j_call: TRBJ2-2; v_call: TRBV9; cdr3_aa: CASSVPLAGTSTGELFF; cdr3_nt: TGTGCCAGCAGCGTACCCCTAGCGGGAACGAGCACCGGGGAGCTGTTTTTT
d_call: TRBD1; clone_size: few; j_call: TRBJ2-1; v_call: TRBV7-9; cdr3_aa: CASSFGTGNEQFF; cdr3_nt: TGTGCCAGCAGCTTCGGGACAGGCAATGAGCAGTTCTTC
d_call: TRBD1; clone_size: NA; j_call: TRBJ1-1; v_call: TRBV20-1; cdr3_aa: CSAHDSQGVAEAFF; cdr3_nt: TGCAGTGCGCACGATTCACAGGGGGTCGCTGAAGCTTTCTTT
d_call: TRBD1; clone_size: NA; j_call: TRBJ1-5; v_call: TRBV28; cdr3_aa: CASSNTLTGINQPQHF; cdr3_nt: TGTGCCAGCAGTAACACACTGACAGGGATCAATCAGCCCCAGCATTTT
d_call: NA; clone_size: many; j_call: TRBJ2-5; v_call: TRBV28; cdr3_aa: CASSLLRLYEETQYF; cdr3_nt: TGTGCCAGCAGTTTATTGCGTCTTTATGAAGAGACCCAGTACTTC
d_call: TRBD1; clone_size: few; j_call: TRBJ2-7; v_call: TRBV28; cdr3_aa: CASSSHGQGATYEQYF; cdr3_nt: TGTGCCAGCAGTTCCCATGGACAGGGGGCCACCTACGAGCAGTACTTC
d_call: TRBD1; clone_size: NA; j_call: TRBJ1-4; v_call: TRBV7-9; cdr3_aa: CASISGGVNEKLFF; cdr3_nt: TGTGCCAGCATCTCAGGGGGCGTTAATGAAAAACTGTTTTTT
d_call: NA; clone_size: few; j_call: TRBJ2-1; v_call: TRBV7-6; cdr3_aa: CASSLAGYGNEQFF; cdr3_nt: TGTGCCAGCAGCTTAGCTGGGTATGGCAATGAGCAGTTCTTC
d_call: NA; clone_size: NA; j_call: TRBJ2-2; v_call: TRBV6-1; cdr3_aa: CASGDRQDGAGELFF; cdr3_nt: TGTGCCAGCGGTGACCGCCAGGACGGGGCCGGGGAGCTGTTTTTT
d_call: NA; clone_size: NA; j_call: TRBJ2-1; v_call: TRBV6-2/TRBV6-3; cdr3_aa: CASSYSFYDNEQFF; cdr3_nt: TGTGCCAGCAGTTACTCTTTCTATGACAATGAGCAGTTCTTC
d_call: NA; clone_size: few; j_call: TRBJ1-4; v_call: TRBV6-1; cdr3_aa: CASNPGYEKLFF; cdr3_nt: TGTGCCAGCAACCCGGGATATGAAAAACTGTTTTTT
d_call: NA; clone_size: NA; j_call: TRBJ2-6; v_call: TRBV3-1; cdr3_aa: CASSQDWSSSGANVLTF; cdr3_nt: TGTGCCAGCAGCCAAGATTGGTCCAGCTCTGGGGCCAACGTCCTGACTTTC
d_call: TRBD1; clone_size: NA; j_call: TRBJ2-1; v_call: TRBV18; cdr3_aa: CASSPDDRGIGNEQFF; cdr3_nt: TGTGCCAGCTCACCGGACGACAGGGGGATAGGGAATGAGCAGTTCTTC
d_call: NA; clone_size: few; j_call: TRBJ2-3; v_call: TRBV6-1; cdr3_aa: CASSESTGSTDTQYF; cdr3_nt: TGTGCCAGCAGTGAAAGTACGGGAAGCACAGATACGCAGTATTTT
d_call: TRBD2; clone_size: NA; j_call: TRBJ2-3; v_call: TRBV28; cdr3_aa: CASSAGLLAEFTDTQYF; cdr3_nt: TGTGCCAGCAGTGCCGGGCTACTAGCGGAATTCACAGATACGCAGTATTTT
d_call: TRBD2; clone_size: few; j_call: TRBJ2-1; v_call: TRBV12-3/TRBV12-4; cdr3_aa: CASSLGGWASGADEQFF; cdr3_nt: TGTGCCAGCAGTTTAGGGGGGTGGGCTAGCGGGGCGGATGAGCAGTTCTTC
d_call: NA; clone_size: few; j_call: TRBJ2-7; v_call: TRBV2; cdr3_aa: CASSDGGRTVSYEQYF; cdr3_nt: TGTGCCAGCAGTGACGGTGGCAGGACCGTCTCCTACGAGCAGTACTTC
d_call: TRBD1; clone_size: many; j_call: TRBJ2-3; v_call: TRBV12-3/TRBV12-4; cdr3_aa: CASRETGSSTDTQYF; cdr3_nt: TGTGCCAGCAGGGAGACAGGGTCTAGCACAGATACGCAGTATTTT
d_call: NA; clone_size: many; j_call: TRBJ2-2; v_call: TRBV2; cdr3_aa: CASSDPGSAGELFF; cdr3_nt: TGTGCCAGCAGTGACCCAGGGTCGGCCGGGGAGCTGTTTTTT
d_call: TRBD1; clone_size: NA; j_call: TRBJ2-5; v_call: TRBV6-1; cdr3_aa: CASSAPLRGLETQYF; cdr3_nt: TGTGCCAGCAGTGCGCCGCTCAGGGGGCTGGAGACCCAGTACTTC
d_call: NA; clone_size: few; j_call: TRBJ2-7; v_call: TRBV27; cdr3_aa: CASSLSVQEPYEQYF; cdr3_nt: TGTGCCAGCAGTTTATCTGTACAGGAGCCCTACGAGCAGTACTTC
d_call: NA; clone_size: NA; j_call: TRBJ1-1; v_call: TRBV4-1; cdr3_aa: CASSRGLENTEAFF; cdr3_nt: TGCGCCAGCAGCCGGGGACTGGAGAACACTGAAGCTTTCTTT
d_call: TRBD1; clone_size: NA; j_call: TRBJ2-3; v_call: TRBV7-9; cdr3_aa: CASTKSGGATDTQYF; cdr3_nt: TGTGCCAGCACCAAATCAGGGGGCGCGACAGATACGCAGTATTTT
d_call: TRBD2; clone_size: NA; j_call: TRBJ2-1; v_call: TRBV7-9; cdr3_aa: CASSSGGVGNEQFF; cdr3_nt: TGTGCCAGCAGCTCCGGGGGGGTTGGCAATGAGCAGTTCTTC
d_call: NA; clone_size: few; j_call: TRBJ2-7; v_call: TRBV28; cdr3_aa: CASSFREQYF; cdr3_nt: TGTGCCAGCAGTTTCCGAGAGCAGTACTTC
d_call: TRBD2; clone_size: NA; j_call: TRBJ2-3; v_call: TRBV6-4; cdr3_aa: CASSQAGGSDTQYF; cdr3_nt: TGTGCCAGCAGTCAGGCGGGGGGAAGTGATACGCAGTATTTT
d_call: TRBD1; clone_size: NA; j_call: TRBJ1-1; v_call: TRBV29-1; cdr3_aa: CSVDPGGGNTEAFF; cdr3_nt: TGCAGCGTTGACCCAGGGGGTGGGAACACTGAAGCTTTCTTT
d_call: TRBD1; clone_size: few; j_call: TRBJ1-5; v_call: TRBV5-1; cdr3_aa: CASSWGQKNSNQPQHF; cdr3_nt: TGCGCCAGCAGCTGGGGACAGAAAAATAGCAATCAGCCCCAGCATTTT
d_call: NA; clone_size: few; j_call: TRBJ2-7; v_call: TRBV6-4; cdr3_aa: CASSEESSPAYEQYF; cdr3_nt: TGTGCCAGCAGTGAAGAAAGTAGCCCGGCCTACGAGCAGTACTTC
d_call: NA; clone_size: NA; j_call: TRBJ1-6; v_call: TRBV16; cdr3_aa: CASSFDNSPLHF; cdr3_nt: TGTGCCAGCAGTTTCGACAATTCACCCCTCCACTTT
d_call: TRBD2; clone_size: NA; j_call: TRBJ2-1; v_call: TRBV20-1; cdr3_aa: CSVRGASGTHNEQFF; cdr3_nt: TGCAGTGTACGGGGGGCTAGCGGGACCCACAATGAGCAGTTCTTC
d_call: NA; clone_size: many; j_call: TRBJ2-5; v_call: TRBV5-1; cdr3_aa: CASSPSHGQETQYF; cdr3_nt: TGCGCCAGCAGCCCCAGCCACGGACAAGAGACCCAGTACTTC
d_call: NA; clone_size: few; j_call: TRBJ2-2; v_call: TRBV3-2; cdr3_aa: CASSQDIRGANTGELFF; cdr3_nt: TGTGCCAGCAGCCAAGATATCCGAGGTGCGAACACCGGGGAGCTGTTTTTT
d_call: TRBD2; clone_size: few; j_call: TRBJ2-3; v_call: TRBV12-3/TRBV12-4; cdr3_aa: CASSKYSPSGKADTQYF; cdr3_nt: TGTGCCAGCAGTAAGTACTCTCCTAGCGGGAAGGCAGATACGCAGTATTTT
d_call: NA; clone_size: few; j_call: TRBJ2-1; v_call: TRBV11-2; cdr3_aa: CASQGGGRYNEQFF; cdr3_nt: TGTGCCAGCCAGGGGGGGGGTCGCTACAATGAGCAGTTCTTC
d_call: TRBD2; clone_size: few; j_call: TRBJ2-2; v_call: TRBV24-1; cdr3_aa: CATSDTQRGYTGELFF; cdr3_nt: TGTGCCACCAGTGATACACAGCGGGGGTACACCGGGGAGCTGTTTTTT
d_call: TRBD2; clone_size: many; j_call: TRBJ2-5; v_call: TRBV20-1; cdr3_aa: CSARILGLAGGPQETQYF; cdr3_nt: TGCAGTGCTAGAATATTAGGGCTAGCGGGGGGACCTCAAGAGACCCAGTACTTC
d_call: NA; clone_size: NA; j_call: TRBJ2-3; v_call: TRBV7-6; cdr3_aa: CASSSPGLLGGESDTQYF; cdr3_nt: TGTGCCAGCAGCTCACCCGGCCTACTAGGGGGGGAATCAGATACGCAGTATTTT
d_call: TRBD2; clone_size: few; j_call: TRBJ2-1; v_call: TRBV3-1; cdr3_aa: CASSQVTSGGDDEQFF; cdr3_nt: TGTGCCAGCAGCCAAGTGACTAGCGGGGGGGACGATGAGCAGTTCTTC